The entry below describes one T cell receptor (beta chain). Its antigen has not been determined. There are no base qualities to consult, and no much larger clone falls within one base. These data originate in a study of CD8+CD57+ T cells in acquired aplastic anemia (dated by TCRdb to the late 2010s). At the level of the whole study: Extracted DNA from sorted CD4+ and CD8+ cells averaged approximately 3 ug, ranging from about 0.17 to 30 ug.

The study at large found these results: Fewer than 35 CD8+ CDR3 sequences were found to be shared between patients and controls, but these sequences appeared to be highly expressed in patients and within the immunodominant clones of the patients. CD8+ Simpson's diversity did not differ significantly between patients and healthy controls (P=0.060).

In the study, sorted CD4+ and CD8+ blood T cells from patients with severe aplastic anemia and from healthy subjects underwent deep sequencing of TCR repertoires. Ficoll-Paque density gradient centrifugation was used to isolate peripheral blood mononuclear cells. Before DNA extraction, CD4+ and CD8+ T cells were sorted by FACS or by magnetic beads. Profiling of TCR beta VDJ combinations and CDR3 sequences used genomic DNA as the template. An Illumina HiSeq 2000 was used for TCR repertoire sequencing. Regarding the original processing steps: Repertoire assessment relied on Simpson's diversity index, CDR3 size and DJ length profiles, and TRBV/TRBJ rearrangement plots. Whichever DNA sequence was most abundant in the deep sequencing data was defined as the immunodominant clone. CDR3 amino acid sequences were screened for sharing across subjects and compared with published repertoires and the VDJdb database. TCRdb reprocessed the public reads (quality trimming at Q25 with fastp, clone calling with MiXCR) and kept in-frame beta chains. Each CDR3 protein gets just one entry, which takes the most common genes and DNA from the rows behind it. TCRdb's processing, not the study's, gives the V and J calls here. This sample has 250,000 to 300,000 distinct CDR3 sequences in its table, and 56% of those were observed once. 7.5% to 9% of the sample rests with the top ten.

Trimming takes 0 bases from V and 4 bases from J, and the germline ends sit 9 bases apart. CDR1 and CDR2, per the germline V gene, are SGHTA and FQGNSA. Inclusive of the bounding cysteine and phenylalanine, the CDR3 is 14 residues long. Here the CDR3 DNA is all that survives: 42 bases in frame from base 1. Sequenced: sorted CD4+, CD8+, or CD8+CD57+ T cells (not recorded which) from PBMCs. This TCR derives from a human donor with severe aplastic anemia or a healthy control (not recorded which). Rearrangement joined TRBV7-2 to TRBJ1-1; no D gene can be assigned with confidence. At the DNA level, the sequence is TGTGCCAGCAGCTTAGCCGCAATCAGCACTGAAGCTTTCTTT. This yields the protein CASSLAAISTEAFF.